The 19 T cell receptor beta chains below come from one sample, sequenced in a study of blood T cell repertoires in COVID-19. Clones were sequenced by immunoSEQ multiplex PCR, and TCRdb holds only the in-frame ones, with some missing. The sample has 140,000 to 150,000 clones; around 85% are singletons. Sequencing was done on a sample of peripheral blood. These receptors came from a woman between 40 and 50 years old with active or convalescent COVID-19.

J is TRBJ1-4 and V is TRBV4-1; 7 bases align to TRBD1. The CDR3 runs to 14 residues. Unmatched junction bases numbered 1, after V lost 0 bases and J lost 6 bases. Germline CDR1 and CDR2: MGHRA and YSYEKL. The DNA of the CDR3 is TGCGCCAGCAGCCAAGATACAGGGGATGAAAAACTGTTTTTT. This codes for CASSQDTGDEKLFF.

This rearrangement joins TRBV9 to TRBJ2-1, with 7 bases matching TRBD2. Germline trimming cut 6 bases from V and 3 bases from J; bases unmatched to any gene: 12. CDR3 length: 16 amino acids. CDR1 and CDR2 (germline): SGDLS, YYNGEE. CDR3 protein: CASTMAGDGYYNEQFF. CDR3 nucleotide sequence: TGTGCCAGCACTATGGCGGGGGACGGCTACTACAATGAGCAGTTCTTC.

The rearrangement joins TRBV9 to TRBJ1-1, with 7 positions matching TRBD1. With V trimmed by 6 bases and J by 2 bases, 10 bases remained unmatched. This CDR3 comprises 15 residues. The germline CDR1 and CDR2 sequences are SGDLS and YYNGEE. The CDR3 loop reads CASTQGGRDNTEAFF. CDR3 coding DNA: TGTGCCAGCACCCAGGGGGGCAGGGATAACACTGAAGCTTTCTTT. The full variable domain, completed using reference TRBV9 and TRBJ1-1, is DSGVTQTPKHLITATGQRVTLRCSPRSGDLSVYWYQQSLDQGLQFLIQYYNGEERAKGNILERFSAQQFPDLHSELNLSSLELGDSALYFCASTQGGRDNTEAFFGQGTRLTVV.

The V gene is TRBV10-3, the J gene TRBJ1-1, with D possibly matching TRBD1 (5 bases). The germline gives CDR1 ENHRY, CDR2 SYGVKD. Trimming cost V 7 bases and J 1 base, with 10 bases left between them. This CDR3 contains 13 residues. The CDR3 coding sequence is TGTGCCATCAACCCACAGGAGAACACTGAAGCTTTCTTT. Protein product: CAINPQENTEAFF.

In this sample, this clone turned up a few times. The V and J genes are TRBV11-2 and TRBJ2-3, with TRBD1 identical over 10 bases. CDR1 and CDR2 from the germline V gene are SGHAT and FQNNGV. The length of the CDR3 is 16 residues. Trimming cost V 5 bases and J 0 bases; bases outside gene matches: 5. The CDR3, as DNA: TGTGCCAGCAGCCGAGGGACAGGGGCCAGCACAGATACGCAGTATTTT. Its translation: CASSRGTGASTDTQYF.

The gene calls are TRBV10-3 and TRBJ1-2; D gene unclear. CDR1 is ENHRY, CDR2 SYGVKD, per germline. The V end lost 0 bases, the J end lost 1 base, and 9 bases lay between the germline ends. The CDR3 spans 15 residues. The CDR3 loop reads CAISESTPGNYGYTF. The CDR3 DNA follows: TGTGCCATCAGTGAGTCGACTCCGGGTAACTATGGCTACACCTTC.

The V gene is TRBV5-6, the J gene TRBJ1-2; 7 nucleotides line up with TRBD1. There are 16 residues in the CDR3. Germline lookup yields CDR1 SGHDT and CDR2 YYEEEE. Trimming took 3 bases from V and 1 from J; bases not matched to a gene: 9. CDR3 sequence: CASSSRTGHFNYGYTF. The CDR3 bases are TGTGCCAGCAGCTCCCGGACAGGACACTTTAACTATGGCTACACCTTC. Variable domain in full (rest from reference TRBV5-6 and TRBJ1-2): DAGVTQSPTHLIKTRGQQVTLRCSPKSGHDTVSWYQQALGQGPQFIFQYYEEEERQRGNFPDRFSGHQFPNYSSELNVNALLLGDSALYLCASSSRTGHFNYGYTFGSGTRLTVV.

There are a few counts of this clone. CDR3 DNA: TGCAGCGGGAGACAGGGGGGGTTTTTGAACACTGAAGCTTTCTTT. It encodes CSGRQGGFLNTEAFF. V is TRBV29-1 and J is TRBJ1-1, with 9 bases lining up with TRBD1. CDR3 length: 15 residues. V lost 7 bases, J lost 0 bases, and 9 bases stayed unmatched. Per germline, CDR1 SQVTM and CDR2 ANQGSEA.

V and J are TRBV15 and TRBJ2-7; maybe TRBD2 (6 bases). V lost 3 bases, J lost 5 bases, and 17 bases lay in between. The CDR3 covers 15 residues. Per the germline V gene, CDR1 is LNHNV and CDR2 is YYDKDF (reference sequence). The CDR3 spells CATSSLGTWADEQYF. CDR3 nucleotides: TGTGCCACCAGCAGTCTGGGGACTTGGGCCGACGAGCAGTACTTC.

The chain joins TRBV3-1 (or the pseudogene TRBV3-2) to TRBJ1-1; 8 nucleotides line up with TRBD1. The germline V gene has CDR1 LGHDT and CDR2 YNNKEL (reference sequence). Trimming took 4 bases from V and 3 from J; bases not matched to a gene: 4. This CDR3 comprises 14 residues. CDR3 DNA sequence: TGTGCCAGCAGCCTCGACAGGGGCGACACTGAAGCTTTCTTT. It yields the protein CASSLDRGDTEAFF.

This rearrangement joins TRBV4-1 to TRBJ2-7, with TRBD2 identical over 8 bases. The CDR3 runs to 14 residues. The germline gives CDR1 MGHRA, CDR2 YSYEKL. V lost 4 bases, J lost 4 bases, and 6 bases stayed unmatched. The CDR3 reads CASSPAGGEYEQYF. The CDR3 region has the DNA TGCGCCAGCAGCCCCGCGGGGGGAGAATACGAGCAGTACTTC.

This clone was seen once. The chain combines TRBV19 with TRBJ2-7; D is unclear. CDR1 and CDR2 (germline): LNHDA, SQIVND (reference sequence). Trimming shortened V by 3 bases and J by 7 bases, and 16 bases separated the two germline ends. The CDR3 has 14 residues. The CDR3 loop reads CASSIPAQPEEQYF. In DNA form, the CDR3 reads TGTGCCAGTAGTATCCCTGCCCAGCCGGAGGAGCAGTACTTC. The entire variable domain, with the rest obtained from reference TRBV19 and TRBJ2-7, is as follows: DGGITQSPKYLFRKEGQNVTLSCEQNLNHDAMYWYRQDPGQGLRLIYYSQIVNDFQKGDIAEGYSVSREKKESFPLTVTSAQKNPTAFYLCASSIPAQPEEQYFGPGTRLTVT.

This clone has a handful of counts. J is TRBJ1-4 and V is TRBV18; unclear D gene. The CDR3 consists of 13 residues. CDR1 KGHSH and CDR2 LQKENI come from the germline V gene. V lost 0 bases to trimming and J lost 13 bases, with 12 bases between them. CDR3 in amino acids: CASSPPGSSGLFF. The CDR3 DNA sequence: TGTGCCAGCTCACCACCTGGTTCCTCAGGACTGTTTTTT.

The CDR3 is CASSLLGATNKNIQYF. CDR3 in DNA: TGTGCCAGCAGTTTGTTAGGGGCTACCAACAAAAACATTCAGTACTTC. This rearrangement joins TRBV28 to TRBJ2-4; tentatively, D is TRBD1 (5 bases). The germline gives CDR1 MDHEN, CDR2 SYDVKM. The CDR3 sequence is 16 residues long. Trimming removed 3 bases at V and 3 bases at J, with 15 bases between.

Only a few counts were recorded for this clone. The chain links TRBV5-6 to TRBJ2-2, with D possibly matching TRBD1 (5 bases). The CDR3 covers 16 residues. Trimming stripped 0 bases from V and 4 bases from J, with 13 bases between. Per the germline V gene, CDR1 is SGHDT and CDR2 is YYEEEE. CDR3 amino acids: CASSLASKGVTGELFF. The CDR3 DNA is TGTGCCAGCAGCTTGGCCAGTAAAGGGGTCACCGGGGAGCTGTTTTTT.

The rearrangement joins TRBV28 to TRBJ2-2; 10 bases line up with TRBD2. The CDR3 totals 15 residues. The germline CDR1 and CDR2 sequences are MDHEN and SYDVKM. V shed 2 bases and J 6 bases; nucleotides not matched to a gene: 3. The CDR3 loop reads CASSLNLAGAGELFF. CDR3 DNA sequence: TGTGCCAGCAGTTTAAATCTAGCGGGGGCCGGGGAGCTGTTTTTT. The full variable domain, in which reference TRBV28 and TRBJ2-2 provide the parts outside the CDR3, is DVKVTQSSRYLVKRTGEKVFLECVQDMDHENMFWYRQDPGLGLRLIYFSYDVKMKEKGDIPEGYSVSREKKERFSLILESASTNQTSMYLCASSLNLAGAGELFFGEGSRLTVL.

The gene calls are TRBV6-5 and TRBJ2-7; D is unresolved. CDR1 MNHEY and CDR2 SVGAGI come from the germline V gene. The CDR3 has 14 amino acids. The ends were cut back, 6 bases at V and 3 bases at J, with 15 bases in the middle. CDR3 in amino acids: CASSRSGPSYEQYF. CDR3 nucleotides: TGTGCCAGCAGCCGGAGTGGCCCGAGCTACGAGCAGTACTTC.

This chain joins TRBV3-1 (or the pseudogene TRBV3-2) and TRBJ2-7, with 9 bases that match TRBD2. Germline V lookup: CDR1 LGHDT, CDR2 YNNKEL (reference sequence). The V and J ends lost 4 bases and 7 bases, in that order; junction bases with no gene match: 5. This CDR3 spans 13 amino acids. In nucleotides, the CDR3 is TGTGCCAGCAGCCTAGCGGGGGCGGGGGAGCAGTACTTC. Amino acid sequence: CASSLAGAGEQYF.

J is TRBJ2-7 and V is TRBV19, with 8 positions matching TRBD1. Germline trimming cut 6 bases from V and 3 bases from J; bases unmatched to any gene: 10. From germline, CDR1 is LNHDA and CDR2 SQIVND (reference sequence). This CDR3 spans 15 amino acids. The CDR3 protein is CASSPTGVGNYEQYF. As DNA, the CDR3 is TGTGCCAGTAGCCCGACAGGGGTGGGGAACTACGAGCAGTACTTC. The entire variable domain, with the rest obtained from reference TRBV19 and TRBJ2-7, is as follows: DGGITQSPKYLFRKEGQNVTLSCEQNLNHDAMYWYRQDPGQGLRLIYYSQIVNDFQKGDIAEGYSVSREKKESFPLTVTSAQKNPTAFYLCASSPTGVGNYEQYFGPGTRLTVT.